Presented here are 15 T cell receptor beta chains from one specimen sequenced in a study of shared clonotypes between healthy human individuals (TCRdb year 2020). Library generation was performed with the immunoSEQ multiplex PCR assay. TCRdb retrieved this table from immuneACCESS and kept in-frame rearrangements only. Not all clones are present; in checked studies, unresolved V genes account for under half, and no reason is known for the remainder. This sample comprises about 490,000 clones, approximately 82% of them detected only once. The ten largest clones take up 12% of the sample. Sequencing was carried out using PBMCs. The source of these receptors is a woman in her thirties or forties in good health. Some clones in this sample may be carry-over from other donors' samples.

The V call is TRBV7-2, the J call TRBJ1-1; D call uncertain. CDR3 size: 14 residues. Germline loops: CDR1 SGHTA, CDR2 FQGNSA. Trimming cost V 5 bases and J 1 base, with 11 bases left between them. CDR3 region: CASSPDGRNTEAFF. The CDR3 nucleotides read TGTGCCAGCAGCCCAGATGGACGGAACACTGAAGCTTTCTTT.

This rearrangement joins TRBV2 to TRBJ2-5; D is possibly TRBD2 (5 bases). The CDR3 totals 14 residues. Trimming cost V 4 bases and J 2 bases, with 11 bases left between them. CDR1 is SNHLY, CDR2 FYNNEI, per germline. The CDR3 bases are TGTGCCAGCAGTGTCGACTATACTCAAGAGACCCAGTACTTC. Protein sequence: CASSVDYTQETQYF.

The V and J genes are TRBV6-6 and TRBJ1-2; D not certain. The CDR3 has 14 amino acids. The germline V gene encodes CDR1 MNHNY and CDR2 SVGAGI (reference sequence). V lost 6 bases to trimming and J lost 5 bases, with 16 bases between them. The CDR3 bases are TGTGCCAGCAGCAATCGGGAGGTCTCGTATGGCTACACCTTC. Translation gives CASSNREVSYGYTF.

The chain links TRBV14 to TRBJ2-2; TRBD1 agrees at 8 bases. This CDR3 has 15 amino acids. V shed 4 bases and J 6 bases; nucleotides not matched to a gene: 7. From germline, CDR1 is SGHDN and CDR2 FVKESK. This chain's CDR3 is CASSLGQGWAGELFF. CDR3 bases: TGTGCCAGCAGCCTCGGACAGGGATGGGCCGGGGAGCTGTTTTTT.

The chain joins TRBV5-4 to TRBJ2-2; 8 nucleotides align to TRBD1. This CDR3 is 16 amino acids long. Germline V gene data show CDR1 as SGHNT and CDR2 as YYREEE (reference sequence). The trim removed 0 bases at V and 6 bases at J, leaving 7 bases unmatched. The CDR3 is CASSLGQGARAGELFF. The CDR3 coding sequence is TGTGCCAGCAGCTTGGGGCAGGGGGCGCGGGCCGGGGAGCTGTTTTTT.

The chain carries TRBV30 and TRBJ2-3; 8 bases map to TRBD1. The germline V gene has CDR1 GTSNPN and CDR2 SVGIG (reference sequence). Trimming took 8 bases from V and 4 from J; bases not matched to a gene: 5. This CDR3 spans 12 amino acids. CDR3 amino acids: CARTGLADTQYF. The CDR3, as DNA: TGTGCCCGGACAGGGTTAGCAGATACGCAGTATTTT.

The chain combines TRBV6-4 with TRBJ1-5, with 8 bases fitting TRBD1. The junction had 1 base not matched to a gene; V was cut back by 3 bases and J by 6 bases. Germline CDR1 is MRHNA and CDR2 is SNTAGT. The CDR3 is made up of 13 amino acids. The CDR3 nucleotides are TGTGCCAGCAGTGAACAGGGGGGTCAGCCCCAGCATTTT. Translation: CASSEQGGQPQHF.

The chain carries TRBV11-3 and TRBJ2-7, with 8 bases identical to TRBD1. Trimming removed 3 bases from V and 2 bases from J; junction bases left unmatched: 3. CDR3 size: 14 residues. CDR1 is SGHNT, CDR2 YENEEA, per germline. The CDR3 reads CASSFYRGTYEQYF. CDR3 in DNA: TGTGCCAGCAGCTTTTACAGGGGGACCTACGAGCAGTACTTC.

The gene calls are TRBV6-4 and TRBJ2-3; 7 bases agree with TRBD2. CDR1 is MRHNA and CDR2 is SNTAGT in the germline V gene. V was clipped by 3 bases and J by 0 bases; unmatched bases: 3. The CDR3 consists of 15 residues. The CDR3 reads CASSETSSSTDTQYF. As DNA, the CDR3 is TGTGCCAGCAGTGAGACTAGCTCTAGCACAGATACGCAGTATTTT.

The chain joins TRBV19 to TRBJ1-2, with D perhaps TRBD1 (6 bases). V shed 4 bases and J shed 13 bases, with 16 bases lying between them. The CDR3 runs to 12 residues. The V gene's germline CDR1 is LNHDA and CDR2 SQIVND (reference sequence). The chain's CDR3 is CASSTTDSFGTF. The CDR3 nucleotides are TGTGCCAGTAGTACTACGGACAGTTTCGGCACCTTC.

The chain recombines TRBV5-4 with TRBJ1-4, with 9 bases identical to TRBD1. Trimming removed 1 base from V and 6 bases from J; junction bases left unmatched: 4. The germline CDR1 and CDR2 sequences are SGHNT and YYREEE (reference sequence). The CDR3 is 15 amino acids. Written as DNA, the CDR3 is TGTGCCAGCAGCTTGAAGGGACAGGGCCATGAAAAACTGTTTTTT. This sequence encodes CASSLKGQGHEKLFF. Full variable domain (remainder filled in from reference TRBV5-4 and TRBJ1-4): ETGVTQSPTHLIKTRGQQVTLRCSSQSGHNTVSWYQQALGQGPQFIFQYYREEENGRGNFPPRFSGLQFPNYSSELNVNALELDDSALYLCASSLKGQGHEKLFFGSGTQLSVL.

CDR3 residues: CASKIAGQETQYF. The CDR3 nucleotides read TGCGCCAGCAAGATAGCGGGCCAAGAGACCCAGTACTTC. The rearrangement uses TRBV5-1 and TRBJ2-5, with TRBD2 matching over 7 bases. Germline loops: CDR1 SGHRS, CDR2 YFSETQ. The CDR3 sequence is 13 residues long. The junction had 3 bases not matched to a gene; V was cut back by 6 bases and J by 1 base. The full variable domain, completed using reference TRBV5-1 and TRBJ2-5, is KAGVTQTPRYLIKTRGQQVTLSCSPISGHRSVSWYQQTPGQGLQFLFEYFSETQRNKGNFPGRFSGRQFSNSRSEMNVSTLELGDSALYLCASKIAGQETQYFGPGTRLLVL.

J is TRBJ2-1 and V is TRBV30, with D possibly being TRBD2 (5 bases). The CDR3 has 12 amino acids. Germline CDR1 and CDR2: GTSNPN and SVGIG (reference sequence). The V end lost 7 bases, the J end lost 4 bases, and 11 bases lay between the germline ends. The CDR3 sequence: CAYGGDYNEQFF. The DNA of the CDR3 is TGTGCCTATGGAGGCGATTACAATGAGCAGTTCTTC. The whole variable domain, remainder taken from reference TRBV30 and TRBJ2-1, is SQTIHQWPATLVQPVGSPLSLECTVEGTSNPNLYWYRQAAGRGLQLLFYSVGIGQISSEVPQNLSASRPQDRQFILSSKKLLLSDSGFYLCAYGGDYNEQFFGPGTRLTVL.

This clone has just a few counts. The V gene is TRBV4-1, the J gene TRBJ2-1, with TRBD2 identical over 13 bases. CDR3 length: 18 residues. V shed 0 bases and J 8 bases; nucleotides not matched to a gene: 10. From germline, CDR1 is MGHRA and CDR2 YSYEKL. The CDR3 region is CASSQDKGRLAGGYEQFF. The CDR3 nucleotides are TGCGCCAGCAGCCAAGATAAGGGCAGACTAGCGGGGGGCTATGAGCAGTTCTTC.

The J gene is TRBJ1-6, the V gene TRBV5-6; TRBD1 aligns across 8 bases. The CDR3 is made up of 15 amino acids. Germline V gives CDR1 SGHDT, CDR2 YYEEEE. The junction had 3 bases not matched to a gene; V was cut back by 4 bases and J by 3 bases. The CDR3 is CASSPGQGYNSPLHF. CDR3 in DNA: TGTGCCAGCAGCCCCGGACAGGGCTATAATTCACCCCTCCACTTT.